This T cell receptor beta chain was identified in a study of blood T cell repertoires in COVID-19. Study context: T cells, B-cell-depleted T cells, or PBMCs supplied cDNA or gDNA.

The CDR3 contains 16 residues. The germline V gene has CDR1 LNHNV and CDR2 YYDKDF (reference sequence). Trimming took 5 bases from V and 4 from J, leaving 21 bases between them. TCRdb's table, derived via immunoSEQ multiplex PCR, lists solely in-frame clones and lacks some. The sample records about 430,000 clones, more than 70% being singletons. The cohort comprised adults aged roughly 18 to 90 years residing in 20 to 30 US areas. Cohort allocation depended upon clinical history that participants reported. Someone with COVID-19 had been met by exposed participants within 2 weeks before study entry. Sequencing input: PBMCs or T cells enriched from blood (not recorded which). This chain uses TRBV15 with TRBJ2-7; maybe TRBD2 (7 bases). This sequence was found in a woman in her late teens or twenties who had been exposed to COVID-19. This chain's CDR3 is CATSDDRAGDRYEQYF. CDR3 nucleotide sequence: TGTGCCACCAGCGACGACCGCGCGGGAGACAGGTACGAGCAGTACTTC.